These T cell receptor beta chains were read from a single sample in a study of T cell changes during pregnancy in multiple sclerosis. Method: immunoSEQ multiplex PCR; TCRdb's copy keeps in-frame clones and lacks some. The sample records about 89,000 clones, nearly 95% being singletons. This material consisted of peripheral blood, taken after pregnancy. The receptors stem from a female donor in good health, enrolled as a control in a pregnancy study. Each CDR3 is given with its conserved first and last residue.

v_call cdr3_aa
TRBV9 CASSVGAGKETQYF
TRBV19 CASSISASGRSEQYF
TRBV23-1 CASSPHWAGKVTGELFF
TRBV2 CAGSLDRGTEAFF
TRBV7-8 CASSLAPRQGAREQYF
TRBV6-1 CASRRTSGSINEQFF
TRBV19 CASSPSPSAGIRYNEQFF
TRBV19 CASSFLDRGGTEAFF
TRBV2 CASIEMNTEAFF
TRBV28 CASGGGVGETQYF
TRBV5-4 CASSQDSPTYNEQFF
TRBV28 CASSLSGLPGYF
TRBV2 CASRRTNTDTQYF
TRBV2 CASRGTGGQPQHF
TRBV28 CASSLGTGATDTQYF
TRBV5-4 CASTMGGTGAYEQYF
TRBV10-3 CATSGGETQYF
TRBV29-1 CSVVQGYNQPQHF
TRBV30 CAWSSVANTGELFF
TRBV25-1 CASSEGGPAKDGYTF
TRBV5-1 CASSLGLAPNEQFF
TRBV10-1 CASSGQGMASYEQYF
TRBV13 CASSLDGGSSYNEQFF
TRBV6-5 CASSSQGGVYGYTF